Given below is one TCR beta chain in context. This CDR3 is built from 14 residues. The germline V and J ends were trimmed by 1 base and 1 base, with 7 bases remaining between them. CDR1 SGHTA and CDR2 FQGNSA come from the germline V gene. These data come from a study of blood T cells in healthy people across ages. The use of a sample-barcoded 5' primer and a J-beta primer mix characterized a second PCR of about 7 to 12 cycles. TCRdb analysed the 5' RACE reads with MiXCR anew, one entry per CDR3 protein. The data show 550,000 to 750,000 distinct CDR3 sequences, about 21% seen once. The TCR originated in a man in his 70s in good health. The chain is built from TRBV7-2 and TRBJ1-1; D is perhaps TRBD1 (5 bases). The sample comprised blood. The CDR3 reads CASSLVQGNTEAFF. CDR3 sequence (DNA): TGTGCCAGCAGCTTAGTCCAGGGGAACACTGAAGCTTTCTTT.